The 25 T cell receptor beta chains reported below all come from one sample, sequenced in a study of shared clonotypes between healthy human individuals. The data were produced by immunoSEQ multiplex PCR, yet TCRdb's version contains in-frame clones alone and is incomplete. The data contain about 2.4 million clones, 93% of them singletons. The sequencing input was naive CD4+ T cells from PBMCs. The subset denotes: CD45RA+ positively selected. The receptors shown here come from a man aged 18 to 30 in good health. Some clones in this sample may be carry-over from other donors' samples.

The chain has TRBV11-2 and TRBJ2-5; a weak D match, TRBD2 (7 bases). The ends were cut back, 5 bases at V and 6 bases at J, with 22 bases in the middle. Looked up from germline, CDR1 is SGHAT and CDR2 is FQNNGV. This CDR3 comprises 16 residues. The CDR3 sequence: CASSPVSGGRGKTQYF. The CDR3 DNA sequence: TGTGCCAGCAGCCCAGTGTCCGGGGGGCGGGGGAAGACCCAGTACTTC.

The chain joins TRBV6-1 to TRBJ1-2; the match to TRBD1 covers 9 bases. The germline V gene encodes CDR1 MNHNS and CDR2 SASEGT. V gave up 6 bases and J gave up 12 bases; unmatched junction bases: 11. The CDR3 covers 13 residues. The CDR3 sequence: CASSIRTGEGNTF. The CDR3 nucleotides read TGTGCCAGCAGCATTAGGACAGGGGAGGGAAACACCTTC.

V usage is TRBV29-1 and J usage is TRBJ2-3; 8 bases are shared with TRBD2. The CDR3 has 13 amino acids. The germline gives CDR1 SQVTM, CDR2 ANQGSEA. CDR3 residues: CTLTSVSTDTQYF. The CDR3 coding sequence is TGCACCCTGACTAGCGTTTCCACAGATACGCAGTATTTT.

In DNA form, the CDR3 reads TGTGCCAGCAGCCTCGGGGTTGGACCGTCATACGAGCAGTACTTC. Its protein is CASSLGVGPSYEQYF. The chain has TRBV5-4 and TRBJ2-7; D may be TRBD2 (5 bases). The V end lost 4 bases, the J end lost 4 bases, and 18 bases lay between the germline ends. Germline V gene lookup returns CDR1 SGHNT and CDR2 YYREEE (reference sequence). The CDR3 is 15 amino acids.

This clone was found a few times. The V call is TRBV5-1, the J call TRBJ1-1; the D is unclear. Per the germline V gene, CDR1 is SGHRS and CDR2 is YFSETQ. The CDR3 contains 13 residues. V was shortened by 4 bases and J by 1 base, with 8 bases between the two germline ends. The CDR3 DNA follows: TGCGCCAGCAGCGTAATAGGGAACACTGAAGCTTTCTTT. This sequence encodes CASSVIGNTEAFF.

This sequence joins TRBV5-1 and TRBJ1-3; D unclear. The CDR3 is 16 amino acids. Trimming cost V 2 bases and J 3 bases, with 15 bases left between them. The germline V gene encodes CDR1 SGHRS and CDR2 YFSETQ. CDR3 coding DNA: TGCGCCAGCAGCTTCGTCGGGGTAATAGGTGGAAACACCATATATTTT. Encoded protein: CASSFVGVIGGNTIYF.

The chain couples TRBV2 to TRBJ2-3; D is unresolved. Per the germline V gene, CDR1 is SNHLY and CDR2 is FYNNEI. Trimming left V 1 base short and J 4 bases short, with 12 bases between. The CDR3 extends over 15 amino acids. CDR3 coding DNA: TGTGCCAGCAGTGAAGGGATCAGTCCGGCAGATACGCAGTATTTT. It encodes CASSEGISPADTQYF.

The chain joins TRBV9 to TRBJ2-1, with 7 bases matching TRBD2. V shed 2 bases, J shed 7 bases, and the junction held 9 bases outside the gene matches. The CDR3 sequence is 15 residues long. Germline V CDR1 and CDR2: SGDLS, YYNGEE. CDR3 DNA sequence: TGTGCCAGCAGCGTTACGAGCGGGAATTGGAATGAGCAGTTCTTC. Amino acid sequence: CASSVTSGNWNEQFF.

CDR3 nucleotides: TGTGCCAGCAGGCTTTCAGGGACGGTGAACACTGAAGCTTTCTTT. Amino acid sequence: CASRLSGTVNTEAFF. The V gene is TRBV28, the J gene TRBJ1-1, with a tentative D call TRBD1 (5 bases). The V and J ends lost 6 bases and 0 bases respectively, with 14 bases between them. CDR3 length: 15 amino acids. Germline CDR1 MDHEN, CDR2 SYDVKM. Full variable domain (rest looked up from reference TRBV28 and TRBJ1-1): DVKVTQSSRYLVKRTGEKVFLECVQDMDHENMFWYRQDPGLGLRLIYFSYDVKMKEKGDIPEGYSVSREKKERFSLILESASTNQTSMYLCASRLSGTVNTEAFFGQGTRLTVV.

This clone was picked up one time. The rearrangement uses TRBV9 and TRBJ2-5; 10 nucleotides line up with TRBD2. The CDR3 is made up of 18 amino acids. V gave up 4 bases and J gave up 2 bases; unmatched junction bases: 14. Germline loops: CDR1 SGDLS, CDR2 YYNGEE. CDR3 nucleotide sequence: TGTGCCAGCAGCCGGCGTGGGGTTGGTAGCGGGAGGCAAGAGACCCAGTACTTC. Protein: CASSRRGVGSGRQETQYF.

This clone has only one observation. V usage is TRBV5-1 and J usage is TRBJ1-5; D remains ambiguous. Germline-derived CDR1 and CDR2 are SGHRS and YFSETQ. The CDR3 runs 13 residues. V shed 10 bases and J shed 0 bases, with 11 bases lying between them. The CDR3 loop reads CASAPRSNQPQHF. The CDR3 bases are TGCGCCTCGGCCCCACGTAGCAATCAGCCCCAGCATTTT.

With respect to this clone: This specimen includes other DNA sequences encoding the same CDR3. The chain employs TRBV7-2 and TRBJ2-3, with D possibly being TRBD1 or TRBD2 (5 bases each). The CDR3 spans 15 residues. Trimming left V 2 bases short and J 0 bases short, with 9 bases between. The germline V gene has CDR1 SGHTA and CDR2 FQGNSA. CDR3 nucleotides: TGTGCCAGCAGCTTACTAGGGGACAGCACAGATACGCAGTATTTT. Translation gives CASSLLGDSTDTQYF. Supplemented by reference TRBV7-2 and TRBJ2-3, the full variable domain reads GAGVSQSPSNKVTEKGKDVELRCDPISGHTALYWYRQSLGQGLEFLIYFQGNSAPDKSGLPSDRFSAERTGGSVSTLTIQRTQQEDSAVYLCASSLLGDSTDTQYFGPGTRLTVL.

The chain combines TRBV5-4 with TRBJ1-1, with a weak D call TRBD1 (6 bases). The CDR3 is 15 residues long. Between the trimmed V and J ends, which lost 4 bases and 5 bases, there was a span of 18 bases. Germline V gene data show CDR1 as SGHNT and CDR2 as YYREEE (reference sequence). CDR3 residues: CASSPGGSQGTEAFF. CDR3 DNA sequence: TGTGCCAGCAGCCCTGGAGGGTCTCAGGGGACTGAAGCTTTCTTT.

A word on this clone: Other DNA sequences in this specimen translate into the identical CDR3. The chain employs TRBV18 and TRBJ2-6; the D is unclear. V lost 3 bases and J lost 1, with 7 bases in between. The CDR3 sequence is 15 residues long. Germline V gene sequence: CDR1 KGHSH, CDR2 LQKENI. CDR3 residues: CASSPPVSGANVLTF. The DNA for the CDR3 is TGTGCCAGCTCACCCCCGGTGTCTGGGGCCAACGTCCTGACTTTC.

The V and J genes are TRBV11-2 and TRBJ2-5; TRBD1 matches 8 bases. J lost 0 bases, V lost 5 bases, and 11 bases had no gene match. The CDR3 totals 17 residues. Per the germline V gene, CDR1 is SGHAT and CDR2 is FQNNGV. The CDR3 DNA is TGTGCCAGCAGCGGTATCTACAGGGGGGCGTACCAAGAGACCCAGTACTTC. Translated, it gives CASSGIYRGAYQETQYF. The full variable domain, completed using reference TRBV11-2 and TRBJ2-5, is EAGVAQSPRYKIIEKRQSVAFWCNPISGHATLYWYQQILGQGPKLLIQFQNNGVVDDSQLPKDRFSAERLKGVDSTLKIQPAKLEDSAVYLCASSGIYRGAYQETQYFGPGTRLLVL.

Regarding this clone: Additional DNA sequences in this sample encode the identical CDR3. This chain connects TRBV4-3 to TRBJ2-7; 10 bases map to TRBD2. Trimming at V came to 3 bases and at J to 2 bases, leaving 7 bases not matched to a gene. Germline V gene lookup returns CDR1 LGHNA and CDR2 YSLEER. CDR3 size: 16 residues. The CDR3 region is CASSQGLAGGPYEQYF. CDR3 nucleotides: TGCGCCAGCAGCCAGGGTTTAGCGGGAGGTCCCTACGAGCAGTACTTC.

This sequence joins TRBV19 and TRBJ1-2; maybe TRBD1 (5 bases). Trimming removed 7 bases from V and 4 bases from J, with 16 bases in between. Looked up from germline, CDR1 is LNHDA and CDR2 is SQIVND (reference sequence). CDR3 length equals 14 residues. CDR3 protein: CASTVVGRGYGYTF. The CDR3 bases are TGTGCCAGTACCGTGGTGGGGCGCGGCTATGGCTACACCTTC.

The rearrangement links TRBV9 to TRBJ2-3; no clear D gene. V lost 0 bases and J lost 2, with 10 bases in between. Germline V gene sequence: CDR1 SGDLS, CDR2 YYNGEE. The CDR3 loop spans 15 amino acids. In DNA form, the CDR3 reads TGTGCCAGCAGCGTAGTTAGCCAGACCACAGATACGCAGTATTTT. It specifies CASSVVSQTTDTQYF.

CDR3 sequence reads: CASSPTSGYGYTF. In DNA, the CDR3 is TGTGCCAGCAGCCCGACTTCGGGCTATGGCTACACCTTC. V is TRBV11-2 and J is TRBJ1-2; D not certain. Trimming removed 5 bases at V and 4 bases at J, with 11 bases between. Looked up from germline, CDR1 is SGHAT and CDR2 is FQNNGV. CDR3 length: 13 amino acids.

V and J are TRBV11-2 and TRBJ2-1; 15 bases match TRBD2. This CDR3 is 15 amino acids long. The V segment lost 5 bases and the J segment 9 bases; nucleotides outside the gene matches: 5. CDR1 and CDR2 (germline): SGHAT, FQNNGV. CDR3 sequence reads: CASSRTSGRAGEQFF. The CDR3 region has the DNA TGTGCCAGCAGCCGGACTAGCGGGAGGGCCGGTGAGCAGTTCTTC. The full variable domain, in which reference TRBV11-2 and TRBJ2-1 provide the parts outside the CDR3, is EAGVAQSPRYKIIEKRQSVAFWCNPISGHATLYWYQQILGQGPKLLIQFQNNGVVDDSQLPKDRFSAERLKGVDSTLKIQPAKLEDSAVYLCASSRTSGRAGEQFFGPGTRLTVL.

The CDR3 bases are TGTGCCAGCAGCGTTGAGTTGACCGGGGAGCTGTTTTTT. Protein: CASSVELTGELFF. The genes are TRBV9 and TRBJ2-2; D gene ambiguous. Per germline, CDR1 SGDLS and CDR2 YYNGEE. V was shortened by 2 bases and J by 5 bases, with 7 bases between the two germline ends. This CDR3 has 13 residues.

The chain carries TRBV4-1 and TRBJ2-1, with 7 bases identical to TRBD2. With V trimmed by 6 bases and J by 4 bases, 9 bases remained unmatched. Per germline, CDR1 MGHRA and CDR2 YSYEKL. CDR3 size: 15 residues. The CDR3 coding sequence is TGCGCCAGCAGACTAGACTGGGGGGGTTACAATGAGCAGTTCTTC. Its protein product is CASRLDWGGYNEQFF.

J is TRBJ1-1 and V is TRBV5-1; possibly TRBD1 for D (5 bases). The CDR3 has 13 amino acids. The ends were cut back, 3 bases at V and 4 bases at J, with 10 bases in the middle. Per the germline V gene, CDR1 is SGHRS and CDR2 is YFSETQ. The CDR3 is CASSYDGGTEAFF. The CDR3 DNA is TGCGCCAGCAGCTACGACGGGGGCACTGAAGCTTTCTTT.

V is TRBV6-6 and J is TRBJ1-5, with no clear D. Germline CDR1 reads MNHNY; CDR2 reads SVGAGI (reference sequence). V dropped 2 bases and J dropped 7 bases, with 9 bases sitting between them. The length of the CDR3 is 13 residues. CDR3 sequence: CASSYDREQPQHF. CDR3 nucleotides: TGTGCCAGCAGTTACGATCGGGAACAGCCCCAGCATTTT.

This chain links TRBV28 with TRBJ2-7, with 8 positions matching TRBD1. Germline V gene data show CDR1 as MDHEN and CDR2 as SYDVKM. The CDR3 spans 14 residues. The V and J ends lost 4 bases and 10 bases, in that order; junction bases with no gene match: 12. The CDR3 loop reads CASSSPGGALSQYF. The CDR3 DNA sequence: TGTGCCAGCAGTTCACCAGGGGGCGCCCTCTCCCAGTACTTC. The whole variable domain, remainder taken from reference TRBV28 and TRBJ2-7, is DVKVTQSSRYLVKRTGEKVFLECVQDMDHENMFWYRQDPGLGLRLIYFSYDVKMKEKGDIPEGYSVSREKKERFSLILESASTNQTSMYLCASSSPGGALSQYFGPGTRLTVT.